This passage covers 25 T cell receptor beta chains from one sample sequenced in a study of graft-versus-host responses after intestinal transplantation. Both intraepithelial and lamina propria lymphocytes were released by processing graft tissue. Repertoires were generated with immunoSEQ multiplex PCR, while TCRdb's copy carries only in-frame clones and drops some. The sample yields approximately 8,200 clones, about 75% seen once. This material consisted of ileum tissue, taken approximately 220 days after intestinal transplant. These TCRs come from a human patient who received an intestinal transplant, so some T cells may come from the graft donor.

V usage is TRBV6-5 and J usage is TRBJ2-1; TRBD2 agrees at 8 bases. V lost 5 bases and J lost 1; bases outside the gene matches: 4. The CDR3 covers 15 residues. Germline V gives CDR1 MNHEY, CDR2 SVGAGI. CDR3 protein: CASSLTSGSYNEQFF. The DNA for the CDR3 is TGTGCCAGCAGTCTAACTAGCGGTTCCTACAATGAGCAGTTCTTC.

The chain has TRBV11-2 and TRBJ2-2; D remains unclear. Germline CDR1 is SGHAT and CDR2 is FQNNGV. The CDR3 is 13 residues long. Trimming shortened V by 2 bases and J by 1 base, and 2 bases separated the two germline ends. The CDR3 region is CASSLQNTGELFF. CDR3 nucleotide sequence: TGTGCCAGCAGCTTACAGAACACCGGGGAGCTGTTTTTT.

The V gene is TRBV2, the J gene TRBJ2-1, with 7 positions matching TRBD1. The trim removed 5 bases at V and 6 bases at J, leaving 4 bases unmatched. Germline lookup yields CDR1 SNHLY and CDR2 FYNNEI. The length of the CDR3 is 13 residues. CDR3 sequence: CASSRDSANEQFF. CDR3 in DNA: TGTGCCAGCAGTAGGGACAGCGCCAATGAGCAGTTCTTC.

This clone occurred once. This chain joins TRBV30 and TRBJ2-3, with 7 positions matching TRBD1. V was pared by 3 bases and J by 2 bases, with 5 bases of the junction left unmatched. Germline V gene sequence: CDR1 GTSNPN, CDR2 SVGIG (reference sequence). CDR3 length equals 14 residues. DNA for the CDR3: TGTGCCTGGAGCACCGGGACAGACACAGATACGCAGTATTTT. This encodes CAWSTGTDTDTQYF.

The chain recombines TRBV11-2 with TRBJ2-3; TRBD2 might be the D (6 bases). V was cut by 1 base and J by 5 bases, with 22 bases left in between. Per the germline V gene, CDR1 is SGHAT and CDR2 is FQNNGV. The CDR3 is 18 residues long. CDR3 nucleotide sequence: TGTGCCAGCAGCTTAGTAGGTCGCAGCGGGCCTAGAGGAGATACGCAGTATTTT. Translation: CASSLVGRSGPRGDTQYF.

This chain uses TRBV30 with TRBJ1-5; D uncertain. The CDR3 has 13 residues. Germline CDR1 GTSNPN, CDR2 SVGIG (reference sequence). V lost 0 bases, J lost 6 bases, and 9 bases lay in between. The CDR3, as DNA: TGTGCCTGGAGTGTACGTGAGGGTCAGCCCCAGCATTTT. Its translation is CAWSVREGQPQHF.

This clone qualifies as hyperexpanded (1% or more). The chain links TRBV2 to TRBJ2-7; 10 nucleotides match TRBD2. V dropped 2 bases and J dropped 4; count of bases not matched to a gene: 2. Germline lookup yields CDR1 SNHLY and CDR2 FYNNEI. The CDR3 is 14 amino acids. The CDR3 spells CASSEPLAGYEQYF. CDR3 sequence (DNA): TGTGCCAGCAGTGAACCACTAGCGGGATACGAGCAGTACTTC. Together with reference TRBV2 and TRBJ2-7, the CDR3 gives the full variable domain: EPEVTQTPSHQVTQMGQEVILRCVPISNHLYFYWYRQILGQKVEFLVSFYNNEISEKSEIFDDQFSVERPDGSNFTLKIRSTKLEDSAMYFCASSEPLAGYEQYFGPGTRLTVT.

The CDR3 DNA reads TGTGCCAGCAGCTTTTACACCTACAATGAGCAGTTCTTC. It codes for CASSFYTYNEQFF. This rearrangement joins TRBV5-6 to TRBJ2-1; D gene ambiguous. Germline V lookup: CDR1 SGHDT, CDR2 YYEEEE. CDR3 size: 13 residues. The V gene lost 2 bases and the J gene lost 2 bases, with 5 bases spanning the gap.

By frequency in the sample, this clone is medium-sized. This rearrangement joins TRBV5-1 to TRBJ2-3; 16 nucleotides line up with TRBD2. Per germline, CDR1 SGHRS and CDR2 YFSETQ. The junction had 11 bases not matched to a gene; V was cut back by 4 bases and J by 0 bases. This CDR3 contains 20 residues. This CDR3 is CASSLYPGTSGGASTDTQYF. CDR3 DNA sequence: TGCGCCAGCAGCCTGTACCCCGGGACTAGCGGGGGGGCGAGCACAGATACGCAGTATTTT.

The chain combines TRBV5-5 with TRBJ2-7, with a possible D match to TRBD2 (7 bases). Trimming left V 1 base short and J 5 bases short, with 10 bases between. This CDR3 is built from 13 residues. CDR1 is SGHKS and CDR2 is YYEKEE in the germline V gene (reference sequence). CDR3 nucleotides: TGTGCCAGCAGCTTGTTCGGGGGGCACGAGCAGTACTTC. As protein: CASSLFGGHEQYF.

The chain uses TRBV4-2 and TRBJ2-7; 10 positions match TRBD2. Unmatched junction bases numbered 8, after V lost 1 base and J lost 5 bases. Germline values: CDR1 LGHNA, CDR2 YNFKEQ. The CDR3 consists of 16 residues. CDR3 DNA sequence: TGTGCCAGCAGCCAAGTCCTGCTAGCGGGGGTTAACGAGCAGTACTTC. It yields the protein CASSQVLLAGVNEQYF.

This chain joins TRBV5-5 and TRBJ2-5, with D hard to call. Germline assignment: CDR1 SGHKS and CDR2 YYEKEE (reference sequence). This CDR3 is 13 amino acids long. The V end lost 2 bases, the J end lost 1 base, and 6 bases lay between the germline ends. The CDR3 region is CASSFIPQETQYF. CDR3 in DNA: TGTGCCAGCAGCTTTATCCCCCAAGAGACCCAGTACTTC.

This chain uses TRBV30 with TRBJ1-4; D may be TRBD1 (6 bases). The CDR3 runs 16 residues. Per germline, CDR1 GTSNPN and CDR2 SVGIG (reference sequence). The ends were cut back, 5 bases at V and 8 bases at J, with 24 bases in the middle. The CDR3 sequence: CAWASGFTGLREKLFF. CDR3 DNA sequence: TGTGCCTGGGCGAGTGGGTTCACAGGGCTTAGGGAAAAACTGTTTTTT.

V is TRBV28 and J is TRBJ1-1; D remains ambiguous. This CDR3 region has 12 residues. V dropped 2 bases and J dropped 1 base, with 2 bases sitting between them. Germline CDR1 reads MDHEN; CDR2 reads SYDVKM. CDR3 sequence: CASSLQNTEAFF. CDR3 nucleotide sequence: TGTGCCAGCAGTTTACAGAACACTGAAGCTTTCTTT.

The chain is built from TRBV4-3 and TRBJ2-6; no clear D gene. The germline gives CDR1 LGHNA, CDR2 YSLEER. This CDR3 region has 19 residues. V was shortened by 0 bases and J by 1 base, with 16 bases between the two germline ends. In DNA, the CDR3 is TGCGCCAGCAGCCAAGATACGGTACGTGCCTTTTCTGGGGCCAACGTCCTGACTTTC. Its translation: CASSQDTVRAFSGANVLTF.

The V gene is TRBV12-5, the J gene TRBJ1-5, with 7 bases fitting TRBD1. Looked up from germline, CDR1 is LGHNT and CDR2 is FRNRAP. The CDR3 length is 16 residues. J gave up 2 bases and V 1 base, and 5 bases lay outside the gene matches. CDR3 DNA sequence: TGTGCTAGTGGTTTGGACAGGGGAAAGGGCAATCAGCCCCAGCATTTT. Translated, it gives CASGLDRGKGNQPQHF. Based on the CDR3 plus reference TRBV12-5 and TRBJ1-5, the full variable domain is DARVTQTPRHKVTEMGQEVTMRCQPILGHNTVFWYRQTMMQGLELLAYFRNRAPLDDSGMPKDRFSAEMPDATLATLKIQPSEPRDSAVYFCASGLDRGKGNQPQHFGDGTRLSIL.

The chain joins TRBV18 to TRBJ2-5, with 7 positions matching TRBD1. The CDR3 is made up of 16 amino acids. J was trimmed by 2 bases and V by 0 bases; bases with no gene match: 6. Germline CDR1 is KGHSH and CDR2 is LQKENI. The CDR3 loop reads CASSPPRAGGQETQYF. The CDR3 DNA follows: TGTGCCAGCTCACCACCTAGGGCAGGGGGTCAAGAGACCCAGTACTTC.

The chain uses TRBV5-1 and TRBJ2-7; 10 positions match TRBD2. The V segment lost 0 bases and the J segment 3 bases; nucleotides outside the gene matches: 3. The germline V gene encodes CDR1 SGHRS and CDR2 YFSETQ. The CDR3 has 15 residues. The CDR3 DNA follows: TGCGCCAGCAGCTTGGTCTCTAGCGGGAGCTACGAGCAGTACTTC. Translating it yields CASSLVSSGSYEQYF.

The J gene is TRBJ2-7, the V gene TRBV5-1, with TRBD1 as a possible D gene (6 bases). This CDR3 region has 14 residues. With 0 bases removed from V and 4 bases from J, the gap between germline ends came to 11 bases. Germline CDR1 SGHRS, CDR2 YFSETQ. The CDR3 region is CASSLVDRLYEQYF. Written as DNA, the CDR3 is TGCGCCAGCAGCTTGGTGGACAGATTATACGAGCAGTACTTC.

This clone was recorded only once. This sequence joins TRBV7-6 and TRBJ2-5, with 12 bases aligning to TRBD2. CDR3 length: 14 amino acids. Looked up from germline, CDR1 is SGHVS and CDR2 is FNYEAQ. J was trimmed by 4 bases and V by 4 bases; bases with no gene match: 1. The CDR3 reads CASSSGLAGETQYF. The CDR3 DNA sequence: TGTGCCAGCAGCTCGGGACTAGCGGGAGAGACCCAGTACTTC.

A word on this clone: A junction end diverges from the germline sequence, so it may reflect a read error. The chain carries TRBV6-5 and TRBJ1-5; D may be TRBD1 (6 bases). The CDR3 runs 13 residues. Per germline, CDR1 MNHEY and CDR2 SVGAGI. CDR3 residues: CATSAQGNQPQHF. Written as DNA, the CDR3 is TGTGCCACCAGTGCCCAGGGGAATCAGCCCCAGCATTTT.

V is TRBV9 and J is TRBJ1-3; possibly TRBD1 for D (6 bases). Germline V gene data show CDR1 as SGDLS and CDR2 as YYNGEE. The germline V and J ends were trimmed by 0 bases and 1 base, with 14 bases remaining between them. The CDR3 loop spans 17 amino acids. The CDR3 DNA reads TGTGCCAGCAGCGTAGAATTGACAGGTCGTTCTGGAAACACCATATATTTT. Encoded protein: CASSVELTGRSGNTIYF. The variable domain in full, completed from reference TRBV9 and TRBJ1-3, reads DSGVTQTPKHLITATGQRVTLRCSPRSGDLSVYWYQQSLDQGLQFLIQYYNGEERAKGNILERFSAQQFPDLHSELNLSSLELGDSALYFCASSVELTGRSGNTIYFGEGSWLTVV.

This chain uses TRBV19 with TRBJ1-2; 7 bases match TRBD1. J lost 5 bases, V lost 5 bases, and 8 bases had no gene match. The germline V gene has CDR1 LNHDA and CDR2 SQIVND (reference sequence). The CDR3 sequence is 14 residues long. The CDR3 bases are TGTGCCAGTAGTGGGGGACAGTCCCGGTATGGCTACACCTTC. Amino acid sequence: CASSGGQSRYGYTF.

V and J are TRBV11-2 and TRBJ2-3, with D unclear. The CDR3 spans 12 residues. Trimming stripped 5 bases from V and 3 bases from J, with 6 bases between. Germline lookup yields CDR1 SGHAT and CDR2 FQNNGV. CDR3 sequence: CASSPQTDTQYF. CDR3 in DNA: TGTGCCAGCAGCCCCCAAACAGATACGCAGTATTTT.

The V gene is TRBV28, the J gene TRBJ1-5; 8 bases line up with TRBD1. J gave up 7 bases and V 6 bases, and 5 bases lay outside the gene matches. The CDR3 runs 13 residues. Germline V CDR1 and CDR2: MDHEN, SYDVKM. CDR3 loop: CASSRGLGQPQHF. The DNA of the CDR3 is TGTGCCAGCAGCAGGGGGCTAGGACAGCCCCAGCATTTT.